This entry lists 17 T cell receptor beta chains sequenced from one sample in a study of human T cells and chemical hapten exposure. TCRdb fed the RACE reads into MiXCR, producing one record per CDR3 protein. The table includes about 190,000 distinct CDR3 sequences, roughly a quarter detected once. Described time point: patch test 3, about 24 weeks after DPC sensitization. Treatment: therapeutic diphenylcyclopropenone sensitization with weekly scalp DPC. Sample: whole blood, taken in connection with sensitization to the hapten diphenylcyclopropenone (DPC). The receptors come from a middle-aged woman with alopecia areata. Some clones in this sample may be carry-over from other donors' samples.

This chain joins TRBV6-2 or TRBV6-3 and TRBJ1-1; 7 bases match TRBD1. This CDR3 is 14 amino acids long. J gave up 5 bases and V 7 bases, and 10 bases lay outside the gene matches. CDR1 is MNHEY and CDR2 is SVGEGT in the germline V gene. The CDR3 region has the DNA TGTGCCAGCATAGAAACAGGGGCGACGACTGAAGCTTTCTTT. This translates into CASIETGATTEAFF.

This clonotype has just a few counts. V gene TRBV28 combines with J gene TRBJ1-5; no clear D. The ends were cut back, 7 bases at V and 3 bases at J, with 13 bases in the middle. This CDR3 comprises 14 residues. Germline assignment: CDR1 MDHEN and CDR2 SYDVKM. Written as DNA, the CDR3 is TGTGCCAGCACGAGGGCAGCGATCAATCAGCCCCAGCATTTT. As protein: CASTRAAINQPQHF.

This chain connects TRBV27 to TRBJ2-7; 9 nucleotides match TRBD1. The CDR3 has 13 residues. V shed 7 bases, J shed 2 bases, and the junction held 3 bases outside the gene matches. The germline CDR1 and CDR2 sequences are MNHEY and SMNVEV (reference sequence). This CDR3 reads CASTRTGAYEQYF. The CDR3, as DNA: TGTGCCAGCACGAGGACAGGGGCCTACGAGCAGTACTTC.

This clonotype was counted between two and nine times. The chain recombines TRBV25-1 with TRBJ1-5; D is unclear. Germline values: CDR1 MGHDK, CDR2 SYGVNS. V lost 5 bases and J 3 bases, leaving 11 bases between the germline ends. The CDR3 contains 14 residues. The CDR3 region has the DNA TGTGCCAGCAGTCTGGAGGGAATCAATCAGCCCCAGCATTTT. This sequence encodes CASSLEGINQPQHF.

V and J are TRBV5-1 and TRBJ2-3; perhaps TRBD1 as D (5 bases). CDR1 is SGHRS, CDR2 YFSETQ, per germline. Trimming removed 0 bases at V and 0 bases at J, with 8 bases between. This CDR3 comprises 15 residues. The CDR3 loop is CASSLGGLSTDTQYF. Written as DNA, the CDR3 is TGCGCCAGCAGCTTGGGGGGCCTTAGCACAGATACGCAGTATTTT.

The rearrangement links TRBV7-8 to TRBJ2-4; D remains ambiguous. The CDR3 runs to 15 residues. Trimming shortened V by 8 bases and J by 0 bases, and 14 bases separated the two germline ends. From germline, CDR1 is SGHVS and CDR2 FQNEAQ. The CDR3 coding sequence is TGTGCCAGCGGAGTTGACGGTCTAGCCAAAAACATTCAGTACTTC. Encoded protein: CASGVDGLAKNIQYF.

This clonotype was counted between two and nine times. The chain carries TRBV7-2 and TRBJ2-7; the D is unclear. Trimming pared 4 bases from V and 0 bases from J, leaving 7 bases between. The length of the CDR3 is 13 residues. CDR1 SGHTA and CDR2 FQGNSA come from the germline V gene. The CDR3 DNA follows: TGTGCCAGCAGCTCGCACACCTCCTACGAGCAGTACTTC. Translated: CASSSHTSYEQYF.

In this sample, this clonotype turned up a few times. The chain recombines TRBV4-2 with TRBJ2-3, with 11 bases matching TRBD2. The CDR3 is 17 amino acids. Germline V gene data show CDR1 as LGHNA and CDR2 as YNFKEQ. V was clipped by 1 base and J by 2 bases; unmatched bases: 5. This chain's CDR3 is CASSQGPGLAVTDTQYF. For the CDR3, the DNA is TGTGCCAGCAGCCAAGGGCCGGGACTAGCGGTCACAGATACGCAGTATTTT.

This clonotype was picked up a small number of times. The chain links TRBV6-2 or TRBV6-3 to TRBJ1-2; 7 positions match TRBD1. J lost 8 bases, V lost 1 base, and 10 bases had no gene match. Looked up from germline, CDR1 is MNHEY and CDR2 is SVGEGT. CDR3 size: 15 residues. The CDR3 loop reads CASSYYPDREVGYTF. The CDR3 DNA sequence: TGTGCCAGCAGTTACTACCCCGACAGGGAGGTCGGCTACACCTTC.

The chain employs TRBV11-2 and TRBJ1-1; D is uncertain. CDR3 size: 13 residues. Trimming removed 5 bases at V and 9 bases at J, with 16 bases between. Germline V gene lookup returns CDR1 SGHAT and CDR2 FQNNGV. CDR3 nucleotides: TGTGCCAGCAGCCCGATTATGAAAGGGCAAGCTTTCTTT. Translated: CASSPIMKGQAFF.

In DNA form, the CDR3 reads TGTGCCAGCAGTCCTCTGCGCAAGGGGGCAGAGAACATTCAGTACTTC. Translated, it gives CASSPLRKGAENIQYF. The V call is TRBV28, the J call TRBJ2-4, with 7 bases identical to TRBD1. The CDR3 sequence is 16 residues long. CDR1 is MDHEN, CDR2 SYDVKM, per germline. The ends lost 5 bases at V and 7 bases at J; junction bases unmatched: 14.

A note on this clonotype: A junction boundary mismatches the germline segment, possibly from a read error. This chain connects TRBV15 to TRBJ1-6, with a weak D call TRBD1 (5 bases). Germline V gene lookup returns CDR1 LNHNV and CDR2 YYDKDF (reference sequence). The CDR3 runs 17 residues. CDR3 residues: CATSRDHSGLVTSPIHF. In DNA, the CDR3 is TGTGCCACCAGCAGAGATCACTCAGGGTTGGTGACTTCACCCATCCACTTT.

This clonotype has just a few counts. The chain joins TRBV7-2 to TRBJ1-4; no clear D. CDR3 length: 12 amino acids. In germline, CDR1 is SGHTA, CDR2 FQGNSA. Trimming removed 6 bases from V and 8 bases from J, with 10 bases in between. The CDR3 nucleotides read TGTGCCAGCAGACGGGTGGGGGAAAAACTGTTTTTT. Amino acids: CASRRVGEKLFF. The full variable domain, rest sourced from reference TRBV7-2 and TRBJ1-4, is GAGVSQSPSNKVTEKGKDVELRCDPISGHTALYWYRQSLGQGLEFLIYFQGNSAPDKSGLPSDRFSAERTGGSVSTLTIQRTQQEDSAVYLCASRRVGEKLFFGSGTQLSVL.

This chain uses TRBV9 with TRBJ2-5, with 13 bases aligning to TRBD2. The CDR3 covers 15 residues. Germline V gene lookup returns CDR1 SGDLS and CDR2 YYNGEE. After removal of 3 bases from V and 5 bases from J, the junction contained 4 bases not matched to a gene. The CDR3 coding sequence is TGTGCCAGCAGCGCGGGACTAGCGGGAATCGAGACCCAGTACTTC. Protein product: CASSAGLAGIETQYF.

This clonotype was counted only a few times. V and J are TRBV18 and TRBJ1-5; D remains unclear. Germline CDR1 KGHSH, CDR2 LQKENI. V was trimmed by 3 bases and J by 7 bases, leaving 13 bases between them. The CDR3 sequence is 14 residues long. The chain's CDR3 is CASSPGRTGQPQHF. CDR3 bases: TGTGCCAGCTCACCCGGACGGACTGGCCAGCCCCAGCATTTT.

This clonotype turned up a few times. Written as DNA, the CDR3 is TGTGCCAGCACCGACAGGAACACTGAAGCTTTCTTT. This codes for CASTDRNTEAFF. The rearrangement joins TRBV10-3 to TRBJ1-1; possible D gene TRBD1, 5 bases. CDR1 is ENHRY, CDR2 SYGVKD, per germline. CDR3 length: 12 amino acids. Trimming took 10 bases from V and 1 from J, leaving 10 bases between them.

This clonotype appeared a few times. The chain is built from TRBV18 and TRBJ2-1; D is unresolved. This CDR3 is built from 13 residues. V lost 0 bases and J 9 bases, leaving 9 bases between the germline ends. Germline V CDR1 and CDR2: KGHSH, LQKENI. The chain's CDR3 is CASSPPSISEQFF. CDR3 DNA sequence: TGTGCCAGCTCACCACCGAGTATAAGTGAGCAGTTCTTC.